This T cell receptor (beta chain) was recorded in a study of cytomegalovirus exposure and HLA in healthy donors listed by TCRdb under 2017. About the investigation overall: According to an earlier analysis of around 600 of the donors, about 170 million T cells yielded 117 million unique TCR beta sequences and about 300 Gb of sequence data. HLA typing included class I and class II loci at four-digit resolution. Approximately 310 gigabases of sequencing data and 78 million or so unique TCR sequences were included in an early release covering 500 to 750 HLA-typed donors. Donor age, sex, ethnicity and CMV serostatus were collected together with the repertoire data. A separate validation cohort of over a hundred different subjects was used in addition to the 666-subject first cohort. Genome-wide SNP genotypes for about 65% of the 666 donors were used in a later genetic analysis, which treated that subset as a discovery cohort. Among some 410 genotyped donors of the cohort, an average of about 240,000 unique TCR beta nucleotide sequences were sequenced per donor, roughly a sixth of them non-productive. Typing coverage differed by locus: A, B, C, DRB1 and DQB1 were typed in about 620-640 donors, DQA1 in about 500, DPA1 in around 580, and DPB1 in roughly 450. In a later analysis, previously published TCR beta repertoires from 550 to 700 donors were re-analyzed and high-resolution HLA genotyping was added so that TCR occurrence patterns could be studied. The study aimed to test whether signatures of past pathogen exposure could be identified by cataloging public T cell receptors. To predict cytomegalovirus infection status, the study combined high-throughput TCR immunosequencing, statistical association of individual TCRs with disease status, and machine learning. Four to six DR-DQ haplotypes were handled as single units for association and clustering, since linkage in the cohort was strong. In an earlier analysis of 587 of the donors, high-throughput TCR beta sequencing was used to judge whether each TCR beta V gene segment behaved as functional or pseudogenic. Of the roughly 400 genotyped donors, over 65% fell in the genetic ancestry cluster associated with self-reported Caucasian donors. All discovery cohort repertoires had been generated using a single sequencing platform. In the later analysis, no new phenotypic data were used to find candidate immune exposures; instead, reliance was placed on TCR beta sequences and their occurrence across donors. The study profiled the T cell repertoires of around 700 subjects by immunosequencing and related them to cytomegalovirus serostatus.

The library was made by the immunoSEQ multiplex PCR assay. The multiplex PCR relied on a mix of 60 forward primers for TCR Vbeta segments and 13 reverse primers for TCR Jbeta segments. A multiplex PCR assay on genomic DNA amplified the CDR3 region of rearranged TCR beta genes. The amplified TCR beta libraries were sequenced on the Illumina HiSeq System as 87-base-pair reads. Concerning the study's data processing: A later analysis tallied tens of millions of unique TCR beta chains across the 666 repertoires, and approximately 12 million of those chains were shared by two or more donors. A nearest-neighbor algorithm error-corrected the raw reads and collapsed the reads into unique sequences, merging closely related sequences to remove PCR and sequencing errors. V, D and J gene segments were assigned by aligning CDR3 sequences to IMGT reference sequences. Each retained sequence needed at least a six-nucleotide match to both a V gene segment and a J gene segment. A rearrangement was called productive if the CDR3 had no stop codons and remained in frame with V and J, and every other rearrangement was called non-productive. Following IMGT convention, CDR3 was defined as the stretch from the second conserved V-encoded cysteine up to the conserved J-encoded phenylalanine. In an earlier analysis of roughly 580 of the donors, sequences lacking an unambiguous match to a single V gene segment were excluded. In an earlier analysis of 587 of the donors, V segments were called functional above 56.7% productive rearrangements and were called segregating when the between-donor standard deviation exceeded 5%. A statistical classification framework was built for diagnosing cytomegalovirus status from the catalog of TCR beta chain sequences. In a later analysis, TCR nucleotide sequences were compared against IMGT/GENE-DB human TR gene sequences so that V and J genes could be assigned. In a later analysis, CDR3 sequences and most-parsimonious VDJ recombination scenarios were assigned using the TCRdist pipeline. In a later analysis, each TCR beta chain was defined by its CDR3 amino acid sequence together with its V-gene family, and reads lacking a unique V-gene family were excluded. A later analysis removed several hundred highly shared, low-generation-probability nucleotide sequences to deal with suspected cross-contamination and a sequencing artifact. In a later analysis, a clonal expansion index was calculated for each public chain from normalized within-repertoire ranks of inferred template counts. In a later analysis, generation probabilities were computed with a VDJ recombination model fitted to out-of-frame rearrangements, and the resulting probabilities were checked against IGoR. Hypergeometric tests were used in a later analysis to score TCR-TCR, TCR-HLA and TCR-CMV co-occurrence, with a repertoire-size bias correction applied to the TCR pairs. In a later analysis, false discovery rates were estimated by permuting HLA or CMV assignments 20 times. In a later analysis, co-occurring TCRs were grouped using DBSCAN, with TCRdist sequence similarity added in when clustering inside HLA-allele-positive subsets. Repertoires with fewer than 30,000 or more than 120,000 public chains, plus five repertoires with anomalous nucleotide sharing, were excluded from co-occurrence clustering. TCRdb provides this immuneACCESS table in a form limited to in-frame rearrangements. Some clones are lacking; in checked studies, under half of them reflect an unresolved V gene, and why the rest are absent is not known. V and J calls and clone size are as listed in that table; D and trimming were resolved from the DNA. The sample table shows some 110,000 clones, and over 50% are seen once. More than 6.5% of the sample lies in the top ten.

In total, 600 or so healthy bone marrow donors made up the cohort. Cohort members were all nominally healthy when sampled, although unrecorded immune exposures were likely present. The donor was CMV seropositive and was included in the group of approximately 310 seropositive cohort members. Each donor provided a peripheral blood sample, and peripheral blood mononuclear cells were used for TCR beta sequencing. Genomic DNA was extracted from the blood cell samples with the Qiagen DNeasy Blood Extraction Kit. Remarks on this clone: The specificity of this receptor is unknown. Base quality data are lacking; no much larger clone is found one base away.

Overall results and qualifications from the work: Because counts were too low, some 17 rarely observed V segments, including chromosome 9 orphons, were excluded from the earlier analysis of some 590 of the donors. Linkage disequilibrium might explain the correlated functional status among segregating V segments, but an unknown experimental factor could not be excluded. V-gene and J-gene trimming of TCR beta chains was associated with a missense DCLRE1C variant in a later genetic analysis, and the association was replicated in an independent cohort. Because HLA typing was unavailable for some donors at each locus, only the typed subset was used in association tests. A few of the identified cytomegalovirus-associated TCR beta chains were confirmed in vitro to be specific for cytomegalovirus antigens. The only immune exposure information available for the cohort was CMV serostatus. In a later analysis, some 18,000 TCR beta sequences were associated with specific HLA alleles at a false discovery rate of 0.05. According to a later analysis, parvovirus B19, influenza, CMV and Epstein-Barr virus appeared linked to several top co-occurrence clusters. In a later genetic analysis, fewer N-insertions in productive TCRs were reported among donors in an Asian-associated ancestry cluster than the roughly 640-donor mean. The cohort was sequenced for TCR beta chains only, and without alpha or paired-chain data the features that could be detected were limited. In a later analysis, most CMV-associated TCR beta chains were found to appear HLA-restricted, with HLA associations seemingly driven largely by CMV exposure. In an earlier analysis of under 600 of the donors, most TCR beta V segments were observed in productive rearrangements about 87% or about 30% of the time, broadly matching IMGT annotations. The study listed over 150 TCR beta chains as associated with cytomegalovirus. In a later analysis, HLA-associated TCR beta chains showed more clonal expansion and lower generation probabilities than non-associated chains that were equally common. A further reported finding was that TCR beta sequences accurately predicted the HLA-A and HLA-B alleles for most subjects in the first cohort. Assigning TCR associations to individual alleles was difficult when HLA alleles, especially DR and DQ, strongly co-occurred. The classifier was reported to diagnose cytomegalovirus status with high specificity and sensitivity in both the original and validation cohorts. The authors suggested that the approach could potentially be extended to other disease states and immunological phenotypes. According to a later analysis, TCR association rates differed among HLA loci, with DRB1 alleles showing the most associated TCRs and HLA-C alleles showing the fewest. Across donors, most TCR sequences were observed very rarely, whereas some public TCRs were present in many individuals. A group of highly shared sequence variants was considered likely to be a technical artifact of the sequencing pipeline. The 87-base-pair reads could not distinguish some IMGT-functional V segments, including TRBV6-2 and TRBV6-3, so those segments were excluded. Roughly uniform sequencing depth across donors was assumed in presence/absence analyses, although this assumption may not hold.

Inclusive of the bounding cysteine and phenylalanine, the CDR3 is 13 residues long. Only the CDR3 DNA stays, 39 bases, in frame from base 1. V sheds 5 bases and J sheds 4 bases, leaving 12 bases between their ends. Per the germline V gene, SNHLY is the CDR1 and FYNNEI is the CDR2. Sequenced material: PBMCs. The rearranged chain carries TRBV2 and TRBJ2-7; the best D guess is TRBD2, with 6 bases matching. The TCR was taken from a woman aged 35 to 49 in good health and CMV-seropositive. At the DNA level, the sequence is TGTGCCAGCAGTCGAGGAGGGGCGTACGAGCAGTACTTC. Translated, this is CASSRGGAYEQYF.